This T cell receptor beta chain was retrieved from a study of blood T cell repertoires in COVID-19 (dated by TCRdb to the early 2020s). Describing the broader study: Collaborator samples came from the United States, Italy and Spain and covered acute and convalescent phases of COVID-19. A freely available public database, intended as a resource for researchers studying the immune response to SARS-CoV-2, is where the repertoires were released. Where available, HLA class I and class II types were obtained from metadata supplied by the sample provider rather than from assay-based typing. Nearly every sample came with metadata listing a de-identified subject ID, COVID-19 status, age in years and sex. The samples were drawn from the first 160 participants of the ongoing ImmuneRACE study and from over 950 subjects provided by 6 global collaborators. Subjects who had been exposed to COVID-19, were actively infected with it, or had recovered from it provided the deeply sampled blood TCRbeta repertoires that made up the dataset. The prospective study material was composed of cDNA or gDNA derived from T cells, B-cell-depleted T cells, or PBMCs. Here is what the overall study found, with its caveats: Clinical and demographic metadata were provided uncurated, with the amount varying by source and participant.

The germline V gene yields SGHDT for CDR1 and YYEEEE for CDR2. Ends trimmed: V by 4 bases, J by 3 bases; bases unmatched to a gene: 9. Spanning cysteine to phenylalanine, the CDR3 consists of 15 amino acids. Of all the DNA, just the CDR3 is kept, 45 bases in frame from base 1. A note on this clone: This clone's antigen is unknown. No base-level quality is on record; no much larger clone is a single base apart.

The collaborating institutions used their own protocols to collect whole blood in K2EDTA tubes. Collaborator samples were shipped for TCRbeta analysis as frozen whole blood, isolated PBMCs, or DNA extracted from either sample type. The immunoSEQ Assay, a bias-controlled multiplex PCR, was used to amplify TCRbeta CDR3 regions from genomic DNA. The published analysis was carried out like this. The number of nucleated cells in each sample was estimated from the amplification of reference gene primers within the assay. To quantify the absolute abundance of each unique TCRbeta CDR3 rearrangement, sequence reads were collapsed and filtered. For each sample, productive Simpson clonality was calculated by taking the square root of Simpson's diversity index across productive rearrangements. TCRdb stores this immuneACCESS table with in-frame sequences only. Part of the clones is absent; in the studies checked, under half of the shortfall reflects unresolved V genes, and no reason is known for the rest. That table furnishes V, J and clone size, whereas the DNA furnished D and trimming. The sample table holds about 88,000 clones, of which roughly 72% were seen once. The ten largest clones take up just under 25% of the sample.

This clonotype originated in an older woman in a cohort sampled during active or convalescent COVID-19. The chain employs TRBV5-6 and TRBJ2-7; 8 junctional bases match TRBD1. Material for sequencing was peripheral blood. DNA sequence: TGTGCCAGCAGCCTCCGGACAGGGATTCTCTACGAGCAGTACTTC. Translated, this gives CASSLRTGILYEQYF.